This is a list of T cell receptor beta chains from one sample in a study of T cells after yellow fever vaccination. MiXCR was run by TCRdb on the 5' RACE reads, yielding one entry per CDR3 protein. The sample carries about 320,000 distinct CDR3 sequences, 3.5% to 5% recorded once. The material was PBMCs, obtained 15 days after the yellow fever booster vaccination. The receptors stem from a man aged 18 to 29 who received the YFV17D yellow fever vaccine. CDR3s include the opening cysteine and the closing phenylalanine or tryptophan. D genes are given only for firm matches. Clone size is stated in some rows and not others, as once, few, many or a class when expanded.

V gene	D gene	J gene	clone size	CDR3 protein	CDR3 DNA
TRBV24-1	.	TRBJ1-2	many	CATSDSGAGNYGYTF	TGTGCCACCAGTGATTCCGGGGCGGGAAACTATGGCTACACCTTC
TRBV6-6	.	TRBJ1-1	.	CASSYPGEGGAMNTEAFF	TGTGCCAGCAGTTACCCCGGGGAGGGAGGAGCCATGAACACTGAAGCTTTCTTT
TRBV20-1	.	TRBJ2-5	few	CSARGWDSKETQYF	TGCAGTGCTAGAGGGTGGGACTCCAAAGAGACCCAGTACTTC
TRBV29-1	.	TRBJ1-1	many	CSVVAEMNTEAFF	TGCAGCGTTGTCGCAGAGATGAACACTGAAGCTTTCTTT
TRBV6-2/TRBV6-3	.	TRBJ2-3	few	CASGPLGTSTDTQYF	TGTGCCAGCGGGCCATTGGGGACTAGCACAGATACGCAGTATTTT
TRBV6-1	.	TRBJ1-2	few	CASSLDRSLGYTF	TGTGCCAGCAGCTTGGATAGATCGCTTGGCTACACCTTC
TRBV12-3/TRBV12-4	.	TRBJ2-2	many	CASIQTGLAGELFF	TGTGCCAGCATCCAGACAGGTTTGGCCGGGGAGCTGTTTTTT
TRBV29-1	.	TRBJ1-3	many	CSANMAPGNTIYF	TGCAGCGCCAACATGGCCCCTGGAAACACCATATATTTT
TRBV5-6	TRBD2	TRBJ2-7	.	CASSLVRAGAYEQYF	TGTGCCAGCAGCTTGGTGAGGGCGGGGGCCTACGAGCAGTACTTC
TRBV12-3/TRBV12-4	.	TRBJ1-1	many	CASSLGAGWTEAFF	TGTGCCAGCTCGCTCGGGGCAGGGTGGACTGAAGCTTTCTTT
TRBV5-1	.	TRBJ2-1	many	CASSGVLEQFF	TGCGCCAGCAGCGGCGTCCTGGAGCAGTTCTTC
TRBV12-3/TRBV12-4	TRBD1	TRBJ1-4	few	CASSLQGAEGLFF	TGTGCCAGCAGTTTACAGGGGGCGGAGGGACTGTTTTTT
TRBV5-1	TRBD1	TRBJ1-2	few	CASRMGQDYGYTF	TGCGCCAGCAGAATGGGACAGGACTATGGCTACACCTTC
TRBV7-6	TRBD2	TRBJ2-1	many	CASSLVGGDAYNEQFF	TGTGCCAGCAGCTTAGTGGGAGGGGACGCCTACAATGAGCAGTTCTTC